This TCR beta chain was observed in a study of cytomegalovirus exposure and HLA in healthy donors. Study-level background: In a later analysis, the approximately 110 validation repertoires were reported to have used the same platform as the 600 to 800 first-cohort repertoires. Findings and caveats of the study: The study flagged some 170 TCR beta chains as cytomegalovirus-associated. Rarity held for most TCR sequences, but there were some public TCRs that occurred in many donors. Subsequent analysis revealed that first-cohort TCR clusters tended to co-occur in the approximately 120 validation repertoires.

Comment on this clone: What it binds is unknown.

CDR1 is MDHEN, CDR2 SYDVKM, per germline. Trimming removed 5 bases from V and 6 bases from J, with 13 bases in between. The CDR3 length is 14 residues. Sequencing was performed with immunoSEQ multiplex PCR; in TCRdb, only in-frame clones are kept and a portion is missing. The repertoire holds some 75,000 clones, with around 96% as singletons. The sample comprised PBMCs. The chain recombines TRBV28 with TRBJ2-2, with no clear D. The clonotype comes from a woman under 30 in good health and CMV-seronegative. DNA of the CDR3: TGTGCCAGCAGTAGCGCAGCCATCCCCGGGGAGCTGTTTTTT. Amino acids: CASSSAAIPGELFF. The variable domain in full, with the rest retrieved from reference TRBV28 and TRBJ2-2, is DVKVTQSSRYLVKRTGEKVFLECVQDMDHENMFWYRQDPGLGLRLIYFSYDVKMKEKGDIPEGYSVSREKKERFSLILESASTNQTSMYLCASSSAAIPGELFFGEGSRLTVL.